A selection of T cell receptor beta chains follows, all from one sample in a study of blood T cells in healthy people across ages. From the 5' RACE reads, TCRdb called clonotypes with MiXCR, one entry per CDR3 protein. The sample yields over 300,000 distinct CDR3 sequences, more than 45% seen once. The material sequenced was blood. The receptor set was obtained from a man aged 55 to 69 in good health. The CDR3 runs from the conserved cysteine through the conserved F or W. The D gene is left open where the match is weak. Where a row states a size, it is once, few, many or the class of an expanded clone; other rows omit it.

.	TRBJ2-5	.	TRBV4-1	TGCGCCAGCAGCCAAGGCGGCGGGAACCAAGAGACCCAGTACTTC	CASSQGGGNQETQYF
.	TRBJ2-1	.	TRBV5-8	TGTGCCAGCAGCGGGGGCGGAACTTGGGTCGAGCAGTTCTTC	CASSGGGTWVEQFF
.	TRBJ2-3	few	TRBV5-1	TGCGCCAGCAGGAAACAGGGCGTCACAGATACGCAGTATTTT	CASRKQGVTDTQYF
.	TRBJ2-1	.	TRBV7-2	TGTGCCAGCAACCCTAACCCGGGACTTTACAATGAGCAGTTCTTC	CASNPNPGLYNEQFF
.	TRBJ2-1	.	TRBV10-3	TGTGCCATCAGTGACCCCGACAAGGGCGGCGAGCAGTTCTTC	CAISDPDKGGEQFF
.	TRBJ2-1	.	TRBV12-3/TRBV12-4	TGTGCCAGCAGTTTCTGGAGCGGGTGGTCCTACAATGAGCAGTTCTTC	CASSFWSGWSYNEQFF
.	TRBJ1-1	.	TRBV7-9	TGTGCCAGCAGCTTACAGGAGGTCACTGAAGCTTTCTTT	CASSLQEVTEAFF
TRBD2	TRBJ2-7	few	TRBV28	TGTGCCAGCAGCCCCGGACTAGGCGAGCAGTACTTC	CASSPGLGEQYF
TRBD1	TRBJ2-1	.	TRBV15	TGTGCCACCAGCGGGCGCCGCACAGGGGTTGGTGAGCAGTTCTTC	CATSGRRTGVGEQFF
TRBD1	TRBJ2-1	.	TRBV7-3	TGTGCCAGCAGACCGAACGCTGGACAGGGGGCCAGTGAGCAGTTCTTC	CASRPNAGQGASEQFF
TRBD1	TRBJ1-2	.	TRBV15	TGTGCCACCAGCAGAGATCTTGGGGACAGGGTCTACACCTTC	CATSRDLGDRVYTF
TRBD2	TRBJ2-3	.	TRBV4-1	TGCGCCAGCAGCCAGGTTGGAGCGGGAGCGGGAGATACGCAGTATTTT	CASSQVGAGAGDTQYF
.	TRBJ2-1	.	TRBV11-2	TGTGCCAGCAGCTTTACGAGCTCCTACAATGAGCAGTTCTTC	CASSFTSSYNEQFF
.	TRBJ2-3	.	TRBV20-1	TGCAGTGCTCCTGCGGCTCTGGACTCGTACACAGATACGCAGTATTTT	CSAPAALDSYTDTQYF
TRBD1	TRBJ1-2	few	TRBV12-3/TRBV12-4	TGTGCCAGTAAACCGCAGGGGGGCGGCTACACCTTC	CASKPQGGGYTF
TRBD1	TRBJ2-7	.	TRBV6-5	TGTGCCACCCGACAGGGGGCGTCCAATGAGCAGTACTTC	CATRQGASNEQYF
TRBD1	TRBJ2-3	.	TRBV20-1	TGCAGTGCTGGACAGGGGGAGGTGGCGCAGTATTTT	CSAGQGEVAQYF
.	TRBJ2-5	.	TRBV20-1	TGCAGTGCCTCCGACGGAGAAGAGACCCAGTACTTC	CSASDGEETQYF
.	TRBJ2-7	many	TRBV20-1	TGCAGTGCTATAGAGATCGGGGAACTCTCCTACGAGCAGTACTTC	CSAIEIGELSYEQYF
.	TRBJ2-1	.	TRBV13	TGTGCCAGCAGCCCTGGACATTATGAGCAGTTCTTC	CASSPGHYEQFF
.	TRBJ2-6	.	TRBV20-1	TGCAGTGCTAGAGTAAGGGGGGGGGAGAGCTCTGGGGCCAACGTCCTGACTTTC	CSARVRGGESSGANVLTF
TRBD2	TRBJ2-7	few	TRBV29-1	TGCAGCGTTGGGACTAGCGGGGACAGGTACGAGCAGTACTTC	CSVGTSGDRYEQYF
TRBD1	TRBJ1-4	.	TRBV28	TGTGCCACCGGAGGGGGCAAGGAAAAACTGTTTTTT	CATGGGKEKLFF
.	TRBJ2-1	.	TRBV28	TGTGCCAGCAGTTTATTCGTACCCGGTAGGGAGCAGTTCTTC	CASSLFVPGREQFF
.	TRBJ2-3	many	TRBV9	TGTGCCAGCAGCGTAAGCAGTTCCTTCACAGATACGCAGTATTTT	CASSVSSSFTDTQYF
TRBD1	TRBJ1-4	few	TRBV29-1	TGCAGCGTCCTGGGACAGACTGAAAAACTGTTTTTT	CSVLGQTEKLFF
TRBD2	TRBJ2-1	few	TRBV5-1	TGCGCCAGCAGCTTTGGACTAGCGGGAGTCTGGGAGCAGTTCTTC	CASSFGLAGVWEQFF
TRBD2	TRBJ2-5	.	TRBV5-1	TGCGCCAGCGGCACTAGCGGGGGGAGAGAGACCCAGTACTTC	CASGTSGGRETQYF
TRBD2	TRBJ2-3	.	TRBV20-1	TGCAGTGCAAACAAGCGGGGGGGAGCAGATACGCAGTATTTT	CSANKRGGADTQYF
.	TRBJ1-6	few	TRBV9	TGTGCCAGCATGCGGGGGAGCTCCTATAATTCACCCCTCCACTTT	CASMRGSSYNSPLHF
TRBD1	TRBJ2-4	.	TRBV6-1	TGTGCCAGCAGTGGACAGGTCCCCACAGGGGGCTTCCCCCTGGCCAAAAACATTCAGTACTTC	CASSGQVPTGGFPLAKNIQYF
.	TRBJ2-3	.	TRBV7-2	TGTGCCAGCAGCGTCTCGAGGTCAGATACGCAGTATTTT	CASSVSRSDTQYF
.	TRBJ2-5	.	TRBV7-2	TGTGCCAGCAGCATTTCGAGGTCGCGGAGCCAAGAGACCCAGTACTTC	CASSISRSRSQETQYF
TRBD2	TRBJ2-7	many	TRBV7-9	TGTGCCAGCAGTAGCGGGAGGCTCACCTCCTACGAGCAGTACTTC	CASSSGRLTSYEQYF
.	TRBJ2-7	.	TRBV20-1	TGCAGTGCCAGATTTAGTTCCTACGAGCAGTACTTC	CSARFSSYEQYF
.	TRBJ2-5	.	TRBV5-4	TGTGCCAGCAGCTCCGTCTCGGGCGGGGTAGGAGAGACCCAGTACTTC	CASSSVSGGVGETQYF
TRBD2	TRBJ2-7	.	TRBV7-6	TGTGCCAGCGCCCTAGCGGGAGATCCCTACGAGCAGTACTTC	CASALAGDPYEQYF
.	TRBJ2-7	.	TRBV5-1	TGCGCCAGCAGCATAGGACGACAGGTTACAGGCGAGCAGTACTTC	CASSIGRQVTGEQYF
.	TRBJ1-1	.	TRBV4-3	TGCGCCAGCAGCCAAGCAAGGGGGAGGGGACAAAACACTGAAGCTTTCTTT	CASSQARGRGQNTEAFF
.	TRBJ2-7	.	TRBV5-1	TGCGCCAGCAGCGGCGGGGACGGCCTCTCCTACGAGCAGTACTTC	CASSGGDGLSYEQYF
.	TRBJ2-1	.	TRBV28	TGTGCCAGCAGTGCCCCGGGACCAGCTCGTGATGAGCAGTTCTTC	CASSAPGPARDEQFF
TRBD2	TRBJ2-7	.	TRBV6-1	TGTGCCAGCAGTGTGGCGGGAGCCTACGAGCAGTACTTC	CASSVAGAYEQYF
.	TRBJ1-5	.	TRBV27	TGTGCCAGCAGTTCCAAGGCAGGGGTTCTCAATCAGCCCCAGCATTTT	CASSSKAGVLNQPQHF
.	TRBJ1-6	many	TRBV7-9	TGTGCCAGCAGCCCCGGGACGGATAATTCACCCCTCCACTTT	CASSPGTDNSPLHF
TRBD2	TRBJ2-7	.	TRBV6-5	TGTGCCAGCAGTTACGGGGGGGGACTACTAAACGAGCAGTACTTC	CASSYGGGLLNEQYF
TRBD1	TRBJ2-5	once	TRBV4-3	TGCGCCAGCAGCCAAGACCCCCCAGCGACAGGGGGAGAGACCCAGTACTTC	CASSQDPPATGGETQYF
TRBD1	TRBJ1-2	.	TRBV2	TGTGCCAGCAGTGATGGGGGGACAGGGAACTATGGCTACACCTTC	CASSDGGTGNYGYTF
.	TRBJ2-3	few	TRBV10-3	TGTGCCATCAGTCCTAGGGAGAGAGATACGCAGTATTTT	CAISPRERDTQYF